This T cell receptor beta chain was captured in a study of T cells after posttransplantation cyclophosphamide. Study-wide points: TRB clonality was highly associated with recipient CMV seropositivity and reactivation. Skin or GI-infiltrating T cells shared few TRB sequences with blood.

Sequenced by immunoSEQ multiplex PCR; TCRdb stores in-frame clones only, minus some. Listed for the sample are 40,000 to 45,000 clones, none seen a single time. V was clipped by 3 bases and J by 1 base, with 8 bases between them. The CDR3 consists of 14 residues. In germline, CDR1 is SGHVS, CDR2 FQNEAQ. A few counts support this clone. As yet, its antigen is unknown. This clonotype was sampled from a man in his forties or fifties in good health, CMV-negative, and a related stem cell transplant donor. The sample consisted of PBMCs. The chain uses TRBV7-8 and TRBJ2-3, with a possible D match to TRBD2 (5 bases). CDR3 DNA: TGTGCCAGCAGCTTTCGGGATGGCACAGATACGCAGTATTTT. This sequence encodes CASSFRDGTDTQYF.